This TCR beta chain was recorded in a study of cytomegalovirus exposure and HLA in healthy donors (dated by TCRdb to about 2017). For context, the study as a whole: A later analysis indicated that the 120 validation repertoires were generated on the platform also employed for the approximately 700 repertoires of the first cohort. The study was designed to test whether signatures of past pathogen exposure could be identified by cataloging public T cell receptors. Besides the first cohort of 500 to 700 subjects, a separate validation cohort made up of roughly 130 different subjects was used. To predict cytomegalovirus infection status, the study brought together high-throughput TCR immunosequencing, statistical association of individual TCRs with disease status, and machine learning. Broad study findings and their caveats: The authors suggested that the approach could potentially be extended to other disease states and immunological phenotypes. The classifier was reported to diagnose cytomegalovirus status with high specificity and sensitivity in both the original and validation cohorts. A few of the identified cytomegalovirus-associated TCR beta chains were confirmed in vitro to be specific for cytomegalovirus antigens. Of the cluster scores, roughly 95% were above 0 in a later analysis, which found that TCRs clustered in the first cohort also tended to co-occur in the 95 to 150 validation repertoires. Most TCR sequences were observed very rarely across donors, whereas some public TCRs were present in many individuals. The validation cohort had no HLA typing available for a later analysis, so co-occurrence within that cohort was assessed over all 130 or so repertoires. In the study, around 150 TCR beta chains were listed as associated with cytomegalovirus.

The donors belonged to the validation cohort of over a hundred subjects, which was separate from the 666-subject first cohort. Receptor amplification or capture employed the immunoSEQ multiplex PCR assay. The study's processing was this. A statistical classification framework was built for diagnosing cytomegalovirus status from the catalog of TCR beta chain sequences. As stored in TCRdb, this immuneACCESS dataset retains in-frame rearrangements with V and J assigned. A fraction of the clones does not appear; measured against another copy, unresolved V genes explain less than half of the discrepancy, and the remainder lacks a known reason. The V and J calls and the clone size are those of that table, but D and trimming were determined from the DNA. This sample holds about 44,000 clones; over 85% were observed only once. The biggest ten clones account for over 2% of the sample. The germline V gene supplies CDR1 MNHNS and CDR2 SASEGT. Trimming at the junction amounts to 4 bases on V and 6 bases on J, and the germline ends lie 12 bases apart. The CDR3 has 13 amino acids, counting the end cysteine and phenylalanine. The read is trimmed to its CDR3 DNA, 39 bases read in frame from base 1.

Worth noting for this clone: No cognate antigen has been identified for it. No base-level quality is on record; no much larger clone is a single base apart.

This clonotype was obtained from a woman aged 18 to 35 in good health and CMV-seronegative. Recombination linked TRBV6-1 to TRBJ1-1; the D gene cannot be named for sure. Sequences were obtained from PBMCs. This receptor has the CDR3 CASSVSEASEAFF. The DNA sequence is given as TGTGCCAGCAGTGTCTCCGAGGCGTCTGAAGCTTTCTTT.